Detailed here is one TCR beta chain. V shed 4 bases and J 9 bases; nucleotides not matched to a gene: 22. Germline V gives CDR1 LGHDT, CDR2 YNNKEL (reference sequence). The CDR3 is made up of 19 amino acids. These data belong to a study of CD8 T cells in Susac syndrome. An input of 0.5 to 1 ug of RNA was subjected to reverse transcription using random hexamers. Amplification of the TCR beta CDR3 was carried out by immunoSEQ multiplex PCR, which spanned a total of 54 Vbeta and 13 Jbeta segments. TCRdb re-derived calls from the immunoSEQ multiplex PCR reads in MiXCR, one entry per CDR3 protein. Among hundreds of thousands of distinct CDR3 sequences listed, 80% to 95% were seen once.

The chain combines TRBV3-1 with TRBJ2-5; 11 positions match TRBD2. The receptor comes from a human donor with multiple sclerosis. The sequenced sample was CD4+ T cells from PBMCs. Here the CDR3 reads CASSPMFPRSTSGERAQYF. DNA of the CDR3: TGTGCCAGCAGCCCTATGTTTCCGCGTTCGACTAGCGGGGAAAGAGCCCAGTACTTC.